The present TCR beta chain was sequenced within a study of shared clonotypes between healthy human individuals. Comments on this clone: Other nucleotide sequences from this sample produce the same CDR3.

Data came from immunoSEQ multiplex PCR; TCRdb stores just in-frame clones and leaves some out. The repertoire holds about 490,000 clones, with roughly 80% as singletons. Trimming shortened V by 2 bases and J by 4 bases, and 3 bases separated the two germline ends. This CDR3 is built from 12 residues. Germline V gives CDR1 WSHSY, CDR2 SAAADI. What was sequenced was PBMCs. This chain joins TRBV10-2 and TRBJ2-1; no firm D call. The clonotype was recovered from a middle-aged woman in good health. Some clones in this sample may be carry-over from other donors' samples. DNA of the CDR3: TGCGCCAGCAGTGAGGGGTACAATGAGCAGTTCTTC. Its protein is CASSEGYNEQFF.